This T cell receptor (beta chain) originates from a study of blood T cell repertoires in COVID-19. For the study at large: From the United States, Italy and Spain came samples of acute and convalescent COVID-19. Nucleic acid was either cDNA or gDNA, and it came from T cells, B-cell-depleted T cells, or PBMCs.

This CDR3 comprises 17 residues. Germline lookup yields CDR1 LGHDT and CDR2 YNNKEL (reference sequence). Trimming took 5 bases from V and 2 from J; bases not matched to a gene: 6. Original processing methods: Estimation of nucleated cell counts was performed using reference gene primer amplification. The assay was immunoSEQ multiplex PCR, and TCRdb's table has in-frame clones only and misses some. The DNA gave D and trimming, while V, J and clone size come from that table. This table holds around 500,000 clones, 70% to 90% found once. Sequenced input: peripheral blood. J is TRBJ2-1 and V is TRBV3-1 (or the pseudogene TRBV3-2), with 13 bases that match TRBD2. The source is a human donor in a cohort sampled during active COVID-19. The CDR3 bases are TGTGCCAGCAGCTCCAGGACTAGCGGGGGCCCCTACAATGAGCAGTTCTTC. Translating gives CASSSRTSGGPYNEQFF.